The table lists the clone carrying this T cell receptor (beta chain) with many counts. What it recognizes is unknown. V lost 0 bases, J lost 4 bases, and 15 bases lay in between. The CDR3 extends over 17 amino acids. Germline V gene data show CDR1 as SGHTA and CDR2 as FQGNSA. One entry per CDR3 protein, called by TCRdb with MiXCR from the 5' RACE reads. There are tens of thousands of distinct CDR3 sequences in the sample; 6.2% occur only once, and 5% lies in the top ten. These data come from a study of CD8 T cells in ankylosing spondylitis. Study conclusions and caveats: Reports say disease-linked clones showed up significantly more in matched ankylosing spondylitis synovial fluid.

The gene calls are TRBV7-2 and TRBJ2-2; a possible D gene is TRBD2 (6 bases). This receptor was identified in a male donor with ankylosing spondylitis. Input material: synovial fluid, either unsorted or a sorted T cell fraction (not recorded which). The CDR3 sequence is CASSLALGGMVTGELFF. The DNA of the CDR3 is TGTGCCAGCAGCTTAGCGCTAGGCGGGATGGTCACCGGGGAGCTGTTTTTT.